A single sample gave rise to the 9 T cell receptor beta chains below, sequenced in a study of vaccination effects on CD4 cells after COVID-19. CD4+ T cells specific for antigen were expanded with viral peptide pools by the ViraFEST assay before sequencing. The authors isolated CD4+ T cells after about eleven days of culture. All participants had two doses of either the BNT162b2 or mRNA-1273 vaccine. Some clones are missing from TCRdb's copy, which holds only in-frame ones; the method was immunoSEQ multiplex PCR. The sample includes some 50,000 clones, 74% seen only once; the top ten take about 14%. No antigen is known for these receptors. Sequences were derived from CD4+ T cells from PBMCs cultured with HCoV-OC43 spike peptides, sampled after COVID-19 vaccination. Documented subset: HCoV-OC43 spike overlapping peptide pool stimulation. The receptors were sampled from a human donor who received a COVID-19 vaccine.

Here the CDR3 DNA reads TGTGCCAGCAGCTTAGGTTCAGGGGTTGAAGAGACCCAGTACTTC. This codes for CASSLGSGVEETQYF. The chain has TRBV7-9 and TRBJ2-5; the D gene is possibly TRBD1 (6 bases). V was trimmed by 1 base and J by 3 bases, leaving 12 bases between them. Germline CDR1 and CDR2: SEHNR and FQNEAQ (reference sequence). There are 15 residues in the CDR3.

This chain joins TRBV6-5 and TRBJ2-3; the match to TRBD2 covers 8 bases. Germline V CDR1 and CDR2: MNHEY, SVGAGI. The V gene end was trimmed by 6 bases and the J gene end by 0 bases; junction bases not matched to a gene: 5. The CDR3 contains 15 residues. CDR3 in DNA: TGTGCCAGCAGATTAGCGGGGACTAGCACAGATACGCAGTATTTT. Its protein product is CASRLAGTSTDTQYF.

CDR3 region: CASSLRGGREAFF. As DNA, the CDR3 is TGTGCCAGCAGCTTAAGGGGGGGACGAGAAGCTTTCTTT. The chain employs TRBV7-9 and TRBJ1-1, with D maybe TRBD1 (6 bases). The CDR3 is made up of 13 amino acids. The germline gives CDR1 SEHNR, CDR2 FQNEAQ (reference sequence). V was clipped by 2 bases and J by 8 bases, with 12 bases between them.

V gene TRBV24-1 combines with J gene TRBJ1-1, with D possibly being TRBD1 (6 bases). V was trimmed by 4 bases and J by 6 bases, leaving 14 bases between them. Germline V gene sequence: CDR1 KGHDR, CDR2 SFDVKD. The CDR3 contains 14 residues. CDR3 in amino acids: CATSDPQQGSEAFF. CDR3 nucleotides: TGTGCCACCAGTGACCCCCAACAGGGCTCTGAAGCTTTCTTT.

The gene calls are TRBV21-1 and TRBJ2-7; the table's D call TRBD1 went unverified against the DNA. TRBV21-1 is labeled a pseudogene. The CDR3 length is 14 residues. DNA of the CDR3: TGTGCCAGCAGAGACAGGGAGTCGGGCTACGAGCAGTACTTC. Residues: CASRDRESGYEQYF.

This clone was counted between two and nine times. The chain couples TRBV6-5 to TRBJ2-2; D may be TRBD1 (6 bases). Trimming took off 8 bases at V and 7 bases at J, with 14 bases between the two ends. This CDR3 contains 13 residues. Germline V gene sequence: CDR1 MNHEY, CDR2 SVGAGI. This chain's CDR3 is CASGVQGGGELFF. CDR3 in DNA: TGTGCCAGCGGAGTACAGGGCGGCGGGGAGCTGTTTTTT.

The V and J genes are TRBV3-1 (or the pseudogene TRBV3-2) and TRBJ2-5, with 7 bases identical to TRBD1. Trimming at V came to 1 base and at J to 5 bases, leaving 7 bases not matched to a gene. Per germline, CDR1 LGHDT and CDR2 YNNKEL (reference sequence). The CDR3 runs 15 residues. In nucleotides, the CDR3 is TGTGCCAGCAGCCAAGGTTGGGGCAGGGGGGAGACCCAGTACTTC. Translation: CASSQGWGRGETQYF.

In its sample, this clone was seen a few times. This chain uses TRBV7-9 with TRBJ1-4; D gene uncertain. The length of the CDR3 is 18 residues. V was trimmed by 3 bases and J by 3 bases, leaving 20 bases between them. The germline V gene has CDR1 SEHNR and CDR2 FQNEAQ (reference sequence). The CDR3 coding sequence is TGTGCCAGCAGCTTTGGGTCCCTGAGGACTACGTCTAATGAAAAACTGTTTTTT. Protein: CASSFGSLRTTSNEKLFF.

This clone has only one observation. This chain connects TRBV7-9 to TRBJ2-7; either TRBD1 or TRBD2 may fit D (5 bases each). The CDR3 totals 15 residues. Germline assignment: CDR1 SEHNR and CDR2 FQNEAQ (reference sequence). Between the trimmed V and J ends, which lost 1 base and 3 bases, there was a span of 13 bases. The CDR3 sequence is CASSLVSGTLYEQYF. The CDR3 region has the DNA TGTGCCAGCAGCTTAGTTTCTGGGACCCTCTACGAGCAGTACTTC.